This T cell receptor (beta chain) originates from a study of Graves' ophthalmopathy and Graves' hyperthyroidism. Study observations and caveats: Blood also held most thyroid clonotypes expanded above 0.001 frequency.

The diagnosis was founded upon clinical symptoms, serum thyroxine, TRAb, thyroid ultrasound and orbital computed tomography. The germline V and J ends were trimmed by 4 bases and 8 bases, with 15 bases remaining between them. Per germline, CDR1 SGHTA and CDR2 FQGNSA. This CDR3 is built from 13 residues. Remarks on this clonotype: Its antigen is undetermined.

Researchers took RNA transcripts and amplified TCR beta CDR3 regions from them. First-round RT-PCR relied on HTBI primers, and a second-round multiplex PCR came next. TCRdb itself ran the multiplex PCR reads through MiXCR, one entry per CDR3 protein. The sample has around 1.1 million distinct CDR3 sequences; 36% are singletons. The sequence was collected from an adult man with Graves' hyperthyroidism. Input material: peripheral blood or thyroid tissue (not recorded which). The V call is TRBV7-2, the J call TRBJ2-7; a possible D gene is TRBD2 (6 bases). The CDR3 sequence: CASSYPRGSQQYF. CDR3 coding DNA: TGTGCCAGCAGCTACCCGCGGGGAAGTCAGCAGTACTTC.